These T cell receptor beta chains were read from a single sample in a study of post-analysis software for immune sequencing data. One entry per CDR3 protein, called by TCRdb with MiXCR from the PCR reads. The sample lists hundreds of thousands of distinct CDR3 sequences; 40% to 55% were seen once. The specimen was blood. Source of these receptors: a girl aged 10-17 years with multiple sclerosis. The CDR3 runs from the conserved cysteine through the conserved F or W. Each record gives: V gene, J gene, D gene, clone size, CDR3 protein, CDR3 DNA. A D gene is named only where the DNA matches it firmly. Clone size is given for some rows only: seen once, a few or many times, or a class if the clone is expanded.

TRBV20-1,TRBJ2-5,.,.,CSARDLGRAETQYF,TGCAGTGCTAGAGATCTCGGCAGGGCAGAGACCCAGTACTTC
TRBV5-1,TRBJ2-3,TRBD2,.,CASSRTTSGRVTDTQYF,TGCGCCAGCAGCCGGACAACTAGCGGGAGGGTAACAGATACGCAGTATTTT
TRBV29-1,TRBJ2-6,TRBD2,.,CSVEGLAGDSGANVLTF,TGCAGCGTTGAGGGCCTAGCGGGAGACTCCGGGGCCAACGTCCTGACTTTC
TRBV4-1,TRBJ1-2,TRBD1,few,CASSQQGQGQDFIIYGYTF,TGCGCCAGCAGCCAACAAGGCCAGGGACAGGATTTTATCATCTATGGCTACACCTTC
TRBV6-6,TRBJ2-7,TRBD1,.,CASSYHRPGTAYEQYF,TGTGCCAGCAGTTACCACCGTCCCGGGACAGCCTACGAGCAGTACTTC
TRBV7-2,TRBJ2-5,TRBD1,.,CASSSNRGRETQYF,TGTGCCAGCAGCTCCAACAGGGGGCGAGAGACCCAGTACTTC
TRBV7-2,TRBJ2-3,.,.,CASRRPAGRTDTQYF,TGTGCCAGCAGGCGACCTGCGGGGCGTACAGATACGCAGTATTTT
TRBV10-3,TRBJ2-7,TRBD1,.,CAISTGQEYEQYF,TGTGCCATCAGTACGGGACAGGAATACGAGCAGTACTTC
TRBV6-1,TRBJ2-7,.,.,CASSGLMAEYEQYF,TGCGCCAGCAGTGGATTGATGGCAGAATACGAGCAGTACTTC
TRBV6-5,TRBJ2-7,.,.,CASSYSRQVDYEQYF,TGTGCCAGCAGTTACTCGAGACAGGTTGACTACGAGCAGTACTTC
TRBV29-1,TRBJ2-6,.,.,CSSRAGGTGANVLTF,TGCAGCTCAAGAGCCGGCGGTACTGGGGCCAACGTCCTGACTTTC
TRBV24-1,TRBJ2-1,.,few,CATSGKISSYNEQFF,TGTGCCACCAGTGGCAAAATAAGCTCCTACAATGAGCAGTTCTTC
TRBV4-2,TRBJ2-6,.,.,CASSQVTPGANVLTF,TGTGCCAGCAGCCAAGTAACCCCTGGGGCCAACGTCCTGACTTTC
TRBV6-1,TRBJ2-1,.,few,CASSEGLRRREQFF,TGTGCCAGCAGTGAAGGGCTTCGAAGGCGTGAGCAGTTCTTC
TRBV20-1,TRBJ1-2,.,.,CSASTDRLDYGYTF,TGCAGTGCTAGCACGGACCGACTGGACTATGGCTACACCTTC
TRBV28,TRBJ1-6,.,.,CASSSVREYNSPLHF,TGTGCCAGCAGTTCAGTCAGGGAATATAATTCACCCCTCCACTTT
TRBV2,TRBJ2-3,TRBD1,few,CASSTGAISTDTQYF,TGTGCCAGCAGTACAGGGGCTATTAGCACAGATACGCAGTATTTT
TRBV24-1,TRBJ2-3,TRBD1,.,CATSDPDRGKTDTQYF,TGTGCCACCAGTGATCCCGACAGGGGTAAGACAGATACGCAGTATTTT
TRBV12-3/TRBV12-4,TRBJ1-4,TRBD1,.,CASRPTGRGEKRFF,TGTGCCAGCAGACCGACAGGGCGAGGAGAAAAACGGTTTTTT
TRBV18,TRBJ2-1,.,.,CASSPPADNHNEQFF,TGTGCCAGCTCACCACCAGCGGATAATCACAATGAGCAGTTCTTC